This TCR beta chain was retrieved from a study of blood T cell repertoires in COVID-19. In the study overall: The United States, Italy and Spain were the sources of the acute and convalescent COVID-19 samples. PBMCs, B-cell-depleted T cells, or T cells provided the cDNA or gDNA that made up the material.

Per the study methods: It was from reference gene primer amplification that nucleated cell counts were estimated. Profiled with immunoSEQ multiplex PCR; TCRdb holds only in-frame clones, not every one. That table supplies the V and J calls and clone size; D and trimming were determined from the DNA. This sample yields some 42,000 clones, of which 80% to 90% are seen a single time; roughly 9.5% belongs to the top ten. V was trimmed by 8 bases and J by 14 bases, leaving 16 bases between them. The CDR3 runs to 11 residues. CDR1 and CDR2 from the germline V gene are MNHEY and SVGAGI. The sequence was collected from a man in his thirties or forties with active or convalescent COVID-19. The J gene is TRBJ2-1, the V gene TRBV6-5; a weak D match, TRBD1 (6 bases). The material sequenced was peripheral blood. CDR3 DNA sequence: TGTGCCAGCGGGGGCGAGAGGGAGAAGTTCTTC. Translation: CASGGEREKFF.